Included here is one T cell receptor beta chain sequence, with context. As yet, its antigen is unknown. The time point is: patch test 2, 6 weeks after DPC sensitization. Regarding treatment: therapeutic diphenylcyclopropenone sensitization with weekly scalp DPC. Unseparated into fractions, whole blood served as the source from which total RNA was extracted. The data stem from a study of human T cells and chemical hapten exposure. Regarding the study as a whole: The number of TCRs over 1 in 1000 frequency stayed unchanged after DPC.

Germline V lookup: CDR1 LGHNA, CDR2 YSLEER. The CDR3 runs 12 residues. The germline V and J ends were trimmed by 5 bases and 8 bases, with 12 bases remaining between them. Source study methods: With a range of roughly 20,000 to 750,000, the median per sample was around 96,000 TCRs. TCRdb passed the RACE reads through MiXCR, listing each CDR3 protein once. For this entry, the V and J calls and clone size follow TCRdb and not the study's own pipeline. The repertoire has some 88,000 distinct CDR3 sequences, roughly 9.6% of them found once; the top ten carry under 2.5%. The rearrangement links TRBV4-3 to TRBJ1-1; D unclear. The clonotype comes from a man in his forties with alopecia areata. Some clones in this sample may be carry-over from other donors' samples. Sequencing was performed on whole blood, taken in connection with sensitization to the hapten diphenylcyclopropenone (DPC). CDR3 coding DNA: TGCGCCAGCAGCAAGCAAACGAACGAAGCTTTCTTT. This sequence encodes CASSKQTNEAFF.